One sample yielded the 32 T cell receptor beta chains listed below, sequenced in a study of tumor-infiltrating lymphocytes in primary liver carcinoma. Production of TCR beta cDNA used around 0.45 ug total RNA together with a constant-region primer. Libraries for TCR beta were built through three nested multiplex PCR rounds, which together made up a slightly modified ARM-PCR procedure. Investigators reported that the first two PCR rounds, at around 11 cycles each, used TRBV1-TRBV30 forward primers with a C-beta reverse primer. TCRdb passed the multiplex PCR reads through MiXCR, listing each CDR3 protein once. The table has about 320,000 distinct CDR3 sequences, about 62% seen once. Unsorted whole blood supplied the blood RNA, and germline DNA was isolated too. The specimen was peripheral blood. All receptors come from a man in his forties with primary liver carcinoma and hepatitis B virus infection.

A note on this clonotype: A much larger clone differs from this one at a single base, so this may be a read error. The genes are TRBV11-3 and TRBJ2-7; D is unresolved. Germline loops: CDR1 SGHNT, CDR2 YENEEA. Trimming stripped 8 bases from V and 6 bases from J, with 8 bases between. The CDR3 runs 10 residues. CDR3 protein: CASDRGEQYF. CDR3 coding DNA: TGTGCCAGCGACCGCGGCGAGCAGTACTTC.

Worth noting for this clonotype: One end of the junction is discordant with germline, which a read error may explain. The chain carries TRBV14 and TRBJ2-7, with 7 nucleotides matching TRBD1. CDR1 is SGHDN, CDR2 FVKESK, per germline. The CDR3 consists of 13 residues. In DNA, the CDR3 is TGTGCCAGCAGCCGGACAGGAACCTGCGAGCAGTATTTC. This encodes CASSRTGTCEQYF.

The rearrangement uses TRBV21-1 and TRBJ2-1; TRBD1 was called by the table and not checked on the DNA. TRBV21-1 is annotated as a pseudogene. CDR3 length equals 17 residues. The CDR3 here is CASKQGGGWGMYDEQFF. The CDR3 bases are TGTGCCAGCAAGCAAGGAGGGGGCTGGGGTATGTACGATGAGCAGTTCTTC.

This clonotype was detected once. A much larger clone differs from this one at a single base, so this may be a read error. CDR3 DNA: TGCAGCGCCGGGCAGAACACTGGAGCTTTCTTT. Translation gives CSAGQNTGAFF. V and J are TRBV29-1 and TRBJ1-1; D unclear. The CDR3 loop spans 11 amino acids. Per germline, CDR1 SQVTM and CDR2 ANQGSEA.

Only one count was recorded for this clonotype. This chain connects TRBV11-2 to TRBJ2-1; a weak D match, TRBD2 (6 bases). The germline V gene encodes CDR1 SGHAT and CDR2 FQNNGV. The CDR3 contains 16 residues. V lost 5 bases to trimming and J lost 9 bases, with 23 bases between them. CDR3 loop: CASSDPPSVRNSEQFF. The CDR3 bases are TGTGCCAGCAGCGACCCTCCTAGCGTGAGAAACAGTGAGCAGTTCTTC.

This clonotype was observed once. A single base separates this from a much larger clone, so it may be a read error. The chain combines TRBV4-2 with TRBJ2-5; D is possibly TRBD2 (5 bases). CDR1 and CDR2 (germline): LGHNA, YNFKEQ. This CDR3 spans 14 amino acids. CDR3 DNA: TGTGCCAGCGGCCAAGATGCGGGTGGGGAGACCCAGTACTTC. This encodes CASGQDAGGETQYF.

With regard to this clonotype: The junction departs from the called germline gene at one end, perhaps through a read error. The CDR3 spells CASSLGTGTVGETQYF. Written as DNA, the CDR3 is TGTGCCAGCAGCTTGGGGACAGGGACGGTTGGAGAGACCCAGTACTTC. The J gene is TRBJ2-5, the V gene TRBV5-1; TRBD1 agrees at 9 bases. The CDR3 has 16 amino acids. CDR1 and CDR2 (germline): SGHRS, YFSETQ. The whole variable domain, filled in from reference TRBV5-1 and TRBJ2-5, reads KAGVTQTPRYLIKTRGQQVTLSCSPISGHRSVSWYQQTPGQGLQFLFEYFSETQRNKGNFPGRFSGRQFSNSRSEMNVSTLELGDSALYLCASSLGTGTVGETQYFGPGTRLLVL.

This clonotype was seen ten or more times. The V gene is TRBV12-3 or TRBV12-4, the J gene TRBJ2-5; D is unresolved. The CDR3 extends over 15 amino acids. The V end was cut by 6 bases, the J end by 1 base, with 15 bases between. The CDR3 loop reads CASSPSWVGQETQYF. The CDR3 bases are TGTGCCAGCAGCCCTTCGTGGGTGGGCCAAGAGACCCAGTACTTC.

Worth noting for this clonotype: A read error may explain this, as a much larger clone is one base away. The chain employs TRBV6-2 or TRBV6-3 and TRBJ2-7; D may correspond to TRBD1 or TRBD2 (5 bases each). From germline, CDR1 is MNHEY and CDR2 SVGEGT. The length of the CDR3 is 14 residues. V was pared by 7 bases and J by 2 bases, with 15 bases between. The CDR3 spells CASNDPGRTYEQYF. The CDR3, as DNA: TGTGCCAGCAATGATCCGGGACGGACCTACGAGCAGTACTTC.

As for this clonotype: As the CDR3 is not closed by the conserved phenylalanine or tryptophan, this likely results from a read error. The chain recombines TRBV29-1 with TRBJ2-3, with 11 bases identical to TRBD2. V trimming: 8 bases; J trimming: 0 bases; junction bases outside the gene matches: 13. The V gene's germline CDR1 is SQVTM and CDR2 ANQGSEA. The CDR3 runs to 17 residues. The CDR3, as DNA: TGCAGCACACGCGTAGCGGGAGGGCCCTTTAGCACAGATACGCAGTATCTT. Amino acid sequence: CSTRVAGGPFSTDTQYL.

For this clonotype: The junction departs from the called germline gene at one end, perhaps through a read error. This sequence joins TRBV29-1 and TRBJ2-2; TRBD2 is a possible D gene (5 bases). In germline, CDR1 is SQVTM, CDR2 ANQGSEA. This CDR3 contains 11 residues. The CDR3 protein is CSVANSGELFF. CDR3 in DNA: TGCAGCGTTGCCAACTCCGGGGAGCTGTTCTTT.

In regard to this clonotype: This may come from a read error, since a much larger clone is one base off. The rearrangement joins TRBV6-5 to TRBJ1-2; the D is unclear. Germline CDR1 MNHEY, CDR2 SVGAGI. The CDR3 extends over 13 amino acids. V was clipped by 7 bases and J by 0 bases, with 9 bases between them. DNA for the CDR3: TGTGCCAGCACCCCGACACCTAACTATGGCTACACCTTC. Translation gives CASTPTPNYGYTF.

Remarks on this clonotype: A much larger clonotype is one base distant, so this may be a read error. The V call is TRBV6-1, the J call TRBJ2-7; D not certain. The germline V and J ends were trimmed by 6 bases and 0 bases, with 12 bases remaining between them. Per germline, CDR1 MNHNS and CDR2 SASEGT. This CDR3 region has 14 residues. CDR3 amino acids: CASRPTPPSYEQYF. In nucleotides, the CDR3 is TGTGCCAGCAGGCCGACACCTCCCTCCTACGAGCAGTACTTC.

About this clonotype: Since the CDR3 does not end with the conserved phenylalanine or tryptophan, this likely comes from a read error. This chain uses TRBV11-2 with TRBJ2-2, with 7 bases identical to TRBD2. Germline V gives CDR1 SGHAT, CDR2 FQNNGV. This CDR3 contains 15 residues. The CDR3 region is CASSLRLAYTGELFL. CDR3 bases: TGTGCTAGCAGCTTAAGACTAGCCTACACCGGGGAGCTGTTTCTT.

This clonotype was counted at least ten times. V usage is TRBV12-3 or TRBV12-4 and J usage is TRBJ1-2; D is ambiguous. The CDR3 extends over 13 amino acids. Trimming removed 5 bases at V and 3 bases at J, with 10 bases between. This chain's CDR3 is CASSKKVDYGYTF. The CDR3 bases are TGTGCCAGCAGTAAGAAGGTAGACTATGGCTACACCTTC.

In the case of this clonotype: At one boundary the junction diverges from the germline segment, which might be a read error. This rearrangement joins TRBV5-1 to TRBJ2-3; D perhaps matches TRBD2 (5 bases). Germline loops: CDR1 SGHRS, CDR2 YFSETQ. The CDR3 runs to 14 residues. CDR3 sequence: CVSSSSLAADTQYF. The CDR3 DNA is TGCGTCAGCAGCTCGAGCCTAGCCGCAGATACGCAGTATTTT.

In regard to this clonotype: This may be a read error: a much more frequent sequence differs by one nucleotide. The chain couples TRBV5-5 to TRBJ1-6; tentative D call: TRBD1 (5 bases). This CDR3 has 14 amino acids. The germline gives CDR1 SGHKS, CDR2 YYEKEE (reference sequence). CDR3 sequence: CAISHWAEGSPLHF. CDR3 nucleotide sequence: TGTGCCATCAGCCACTGGGCCGAGGGGTCACCCCTCCACTTT.

This clonotype was detected only once. This may stem from a read error, because a much larger clone lies one nucleotide away. This rearrangement joins TRBV4-3 to TRBJ1-2; D uncertain. V lost 0 bases and J lost 4, with 12 bases in between. The CDR3 has 15 amino acids. Germline V gives CDR1 LGHNA, CDR2 YSLEER. CDR3 in amino acids: CASSQEGQDSYGYTF. The CDR3 region has the DNA TGCGCCAGCAGCCAAGAGGGTCAGGACTCCTATGGCTACACCTTC.

Notes on this clonotype: Since a much larger clone is just one base distant, this may be a read error. This rearrangement joins TRBV4-1 to TRBJ2-5; D is possibly TRBD1 (6 bases). From germline, CDR1 is MGHRA and CDR2 YSYEKL. The CDR3 sequence is 14 residues long. CDR3 DNA: TGCGCCAGCAGCCGGTTGGTGAGGACAGAGACCCACTACTTC. Translating gives CASSRLVRTETHYF.

In its sample, this clonotype was seen a few times. CDR3 sequence reads: CASSFRAGPRSYNEQFF. Written as DNA, the CDR3 is TGTGCCAGCAGCTTCAGGGCGGGTCCCCGTAGTTACAATGAGCAGTTCTTC. The V and J genes are TRBV7-9 and TRBJ2-1; the D call may be TRBD1 or TRBD2 (5 bases each). V gave up 3 bases and J gave up 4 bases, with 19 bases separating them. Germline CDR1 SEHNR, CDR2 FQNEAQ (reference sequence). CDR3 length: 17 amino acids.

This clonotype was counted a few times. The chain joins TRBV30 to TRBJ2-3; 11 bases are a match to TRBD2. The CDR3 consists of 18 residues. Unmatched junction bases numbered 14, after V lost 4 bases and J lost 2 bases. In germline, CDR1 is GTSNPN, CDR2 SVGIG (reference sequence). The CDR3 DNA sequence: TGTGCCTGGACCCTGGGAGGTCCGGGACTAGCGGACACAGATACGCAGTATTTT. Translation gives CAWTLGGPGLADTDTQYF.

With regard to this clonotype: This CDR3 fails to terminate in the conserved phenylalanine or tryptophan, so it likely reflects a read error. This chain links TRBV12-5 with TRBJ2-7, with D possibly TRBD2 on 6 matching bases. Germline lookup yields CDR1 LGHNT and CDR2 FRNRAP. The CDR3 has 13 residues. CDR3 nucleotide sequence: TGTGTCAGTGAGGGGACTGGTTCCTACGAGCAGTACATC. As protein: CVSEGTGSYEQYI.

This clonotype was found a few times. The chain carries TRBV7-8 and TRBJ2-5, with D maybe TRBD1 (5 bases). The length of the CDR3 is 15 residues. Trimming removed 0 bases at V and 2 bases at J, with 10 bases between. Germline CDR1 SGHVS, CDR2 FQNEAQ. The CDR3 DNA reads as TGTGCCAGCAGCTTAGCAACGACAGAACAAGAGACCCAGTACTTC. Encoded protein: CASSLATTEQETQYF.

The chain uses TRBV5-1 and TRBJ1-6, with D uncertain. The germline V and J ends were trimmed by 0 bases and 6 bases, with 10 bases remaining between them. The CDR3 loop spans 15 amino acids. Germline CDR1 and CDR2: SGHRS and YFSETQ. CDR3 amino acids: CASSLERSANSPLHF. The DNA of the CDR3 is TGCGCCAGCAGCTTGGAGAGGTCGGCTAATTCACCCCTCCACTTT. The full variable domain, completed using reference TRBV5-1 and TRBJ1-6, is KAGVTQTPRYLIKTRGQQVTLSCSPISGHRSVSWYQQTPGQGLQFLFEYFSETQRNKGNFPGRFSGRQFSNSRSEMNVSTLELGDSALYLCASSLERSANSPLHFGNGTRLTVT.

This clonotype was observed a handful of times. Possible read error: a much larger clone is one base away. The chain uses TRBV6-6 and TRBJ2-3; D is tentatively TRBD1 or TRBD2 (5 bases each). The germline gives CDR1 MNHNY, CDR2 SVGAGI (reference sequence). V gave up 8 bases and J gave up 6 bases, with 27 bases separating them. The length of the CDR3 is 17 residues. The CDR3 DNA reads as TGTGCCAGCTGTGCTCCGGGCCGACGGGGCTCGCGGGATACGCAGTATTTT. Protein sequence: CASCAPGRRGSRDTQYF.

Regarding this clonotype: At one end the junction does not follow the germline gene, possibly because of a read error. The chain recombines TRBV5-6 with TRBJ1-1; D unclear. Germline loops: CDR1 SGHDT, CDR2 YYEEEE. This CDR3 contains 14 residues. The CDR3 DNA reads as TGTGTCAGCAGTAAAACCGGCCTTGAGGATGAAGCTTTCTTT. This translates into CVSSKTGLEDEAFF.

J is TRBJ2-1 and V is TRBV11-2; D ambiguous. Germline lookup yields CDR1 SGHAT and CDR2 FQNNGV. The CDR3 is made up of 13 amino acids. V gave up 10 bases and J gave up 7 bases, with 17 bases separating them. This CDR3 reads CAICLDPRNEQFF. CDR3 nucleotides: TGTGCCATCTGCTTAGATCCTAGGAATGAGCAGTTCTTC.

This clonotype came up many times. The V and J genes are TRBV10-3 and TRBJ2-5; TRBD1 or TRBD2 may be the D gene (5 bases each). The CDR3 covers 14 residues. Germline CDR1 and CDR2: ENHRY and SYGVKD. With 0 bases removed from V and 5 bases from J, the gap between germline ends came to 10 bases. The CDR3, as DNA: TGTGCCATCAGTGAGTCGGGGGTTGGGGAGACCCAGTACTTC. This codes for CAISESGVGETQYF.

This clonotype occurred once. A read error may account for a junction end that differs from germline. The chain couples TRBV29-1 to TRBJ2-4, with 7 bases aligning to TRBD2. CDR1 and CDR2 from the germline V gene are SQVTM and ANQGSEA. CDR3 length: 17 amino acids. As DNA, the CDR3 is TGCAGCGTCGAAGAGACTAGCAGGGAGCTAGCCAAAAACATTCAGTACTTC. Its protein product is CSVEETSRELAKNIQYF.

The chain uses TRBV30 and TRBJ2-5; tentative D call: TRBD1 (6 bases). Trimming took 1 base from V and 2 from J, leaving 8 bases between them. Germline lookup yields CDR1 GTSNPN and CDR2 SVGIG (reference sequence). The CDR3 consists of 13 residues. This CDR3 reads CAWSAGTQETQYF. DNA of the CDR3: TGTGCCTGGAGTGCAGGGACACAAGAGACCCAGTACTTC. The entire variable domain, with the rest obtained from reference TRBV30 and TRBJ2-5, is as follows: SQTIHQWPATLVQPVGSPLSLECTVEGTSNPNLYWYRQAAGRGLQLLFYSVGIGQISSEVPQNLSASRPQDRQFILSSKKLLLSDSGFYLCAWSAGTQETQYFGPGTRLLVL.

Comment on this clonotype: A much larger clonotype is one base distant, so this may be a read error. The chain recombines TRBV10-3 with TRBJ2-5; 10 nucleotides agree with TRBD1. Germline CDR1 ENHRY, CDR2 SYGVKD. The CDR3 extends over 13 amino acids. This CDR3 is CASSEDRGENQYF. The CDR3 nucleotides are TGTGCCAGCAGTGAGGACAGGGGGGAGAACCAGTACTTC.

As regards this clonotype: Germline and junction disagree at one end, which may indicate a read error. The chain couples TRBV11-1 to TRBJ2-1; D not certain. The CDR3 length is 12 residues. CDR1 SGHAT and CDR2 FQDESV come from the germline V gene (reference sequence). CDR3 sequence (DNA): TGTGTCAGCAGCTTAGGCAGCTACGAGCAGTTCTTC. It codes for CVSSLGSYEQFF.